The 23 T cell receptor beta chains given below trace back to one sample, sequenced in a study of blood T cells in healthy people across ages. A second PCR of 7 to 11 cycles used a sample-barcoded 5' primer and a J-beta primer mix. Using its own MiXCR run on the 5' RACE reads, TCRdb lists one record per CDR3 protein. This table holds 550,000 to 750,000 distinct CDR3 sequences, around 21% found once. The sequenced material came from blood. Source of these receptors: a man aged 65 to 85 in good health.

There are a few counts of this clonotype. V and J are TRBV3-1 and TRBJ2-7; possibly TRBD1 for D (6 bases). In germline, CDR1 is LGHDT, CDR2 YNNKEL (reference sequence). V lost 3 bases and J 2 bases, leaving 11 bases between the germline ends. This CDR3 region has 14 residues. CDR3 sequence (DNA): TGTGCCAGCAGCCATCGACAGGTACCCTACGAGCAGTACTTC. It translates to CASSHRQVPYEQYF.

This clonotype was picked up a small number of times. One end of the junction does not line up with germline, which may come from a read error. The genes are TRBV28 and TRBJ2-6, with D uncertain. Germline V gives CDR1 MDHEN, CDR2 SYDVKM. There are 17 residues in the CDR3. DNA for the CDR3: TGTGCCAGTAGTTTATTAGCAGGCTACTCTGGGGCCAACGTCCTGACTTTC. Residues: CASSLLAGYSGANVLTF. The whole variable domain, remainder taken from reference TRBV28 and TRBJ2-6, is DVKVTQSSRYLVKRTGEKVFLECVQDMDHENMFWYRQDPGLGLRLIYFSYDVKMKEKGDIPEGYSVSREKKERFSLILESASTNQTSMYLCASSLLAGYSGANVLTFGAGSRLTVL.

V and J are TRBV6-1 and TRBJ2-3; weak D call: TRBD1 (6 bases). Trimming left V 6 bases short and J 1 base short, with 14 bases between. The germline V gene encodes CDR1 MNHNS and CDR2 SASEGT. The CDR3 is 15 amino acids. CDR3 residues: CASSAAWTGTDTQYF. The CDR3 coding sequence is TGTGCCAGCAGCGCCGCCTGGACAGGCACAGATACGCAGTATTTT.

The chain couples TRBV20-1 to TRBJ2-5; TRBD2 aligns across 10 bases. The assigned J gene may be wrong: the sequence end matches TRBJ2-1 better. Germline CDR1 reads DFQATT; CDR2 reads SNEGSKA (reference sequence). The CDR3 spans 16 residues. The CDR3 DNA reads TGCAGTGCTGGGGCGGATAGCGGGAGGCTGGGGAATGAGCAGTTCTTC. Amino acids: CSAGADSGRLGNEQFF.

The chain uses TRBV12-3 or TRBV12-4 and TRBJ2-1; D is unclear. The CDR3 loop spans 13 amino acids. V lost 0 bases and J 8 bases, leaving 8 bases between the germline ends. The CDR3 DNA sequence: TGTGCCAGCAGTTTAGCGTCTTTTGATGAGCAGTTCTTC. Translating gives CASSLASFDEQFF.

The rearrangement uses TRBV6-2 or TRBV6-3 and TRBJ1-2, with D unclear. This CDR3 is 15 amino acids long. CDR1 and CDR2 from the germline V gene are MNHEY and SVGEGT. V gave up 2 bases and J gave up 0 bases, with 10 bases separating them. The DNA of the CDR3 is TGTGCCAGCAGTTACCGGCCAGGTTCTAACTATGGCTACACCTTC. Protein: CASSYRPGSNYGYTF.

This chain connects TRBV3-1 to TRBJ2-2; perhaps TRBD2 as D (6 bases). Germline CDR1 and CDR2: LGHDT and YNNKEL (reference sequence). V was cut by 7 bases and J by 6 bases, with 15 bases left in between. The CDR3 sequence is 14 residues long. The DNA for the CDR3 is TGTGCCAGCACCACCCGGGACTTCCCCGGGGAGCTGTTTTTT. Translation gives CASTTRDFPGELFF.

CDR3 bases: TGTGCCAGCAGTTTAGGCGATCGGGTTGTAGCAGATACGCAGTATTTT. This sequence encodes CASSLGDRVVADTQYF. The rearrangement uses TRBV12-3 or TRBV12-4 and TRBJ2-3; D gene uncertain. The V gene lost 1 base and the J gene lost 4 bases, with 15 bases spanning the gap. The CDR3 is made up of 16 amino acids.

This clonotype is a singleton in its sample. The V and J genes are TRBV9 and TRBJ2-7; D is ambiguous. The ends were cut back, 3 bases at V and 2 bases at J, with 12 bases in the middle. The CDR3 extends over 14 amino acids. The V gene's germline CDR1 is SGDLS and CDR2 YYNGEE. The CDR3 is CASSAAGRTYEQYF. The CDR3 DNA sequence: TGTGCCAGCAGCGCCGCCGGACGGACCTACGAGCAGTACTTC.

The chain joins TRBV5-5 to TRBJ1-1, with D perhaps matching TRBD1 (6 bases). The V end lost 4 bases, the J end lost 3 bases, and 16 bases lay between the germline ends. The CDR3 sequence is 15 residues long. Germline loops: CDR1 SGHKS, CDR2 YYEKEE (reference sequence). Written as DNA, the CDR3 is TGTGCCAGCAGCCCGGCCAGGGGAGGCTACACTGAAGCTTTCTTT. As protein: CASSPARGGYTEAFF. The full variable domain, its missing parts supplied by reference TRBV5-5 and TRBJ1-1, is DAGVTQSPTHLIKTRGQQVTLRCSPISGHKSVSWYQQVLGQGPQFIFQYYEKEERGRGNFPDRFSARQFPNYSSELNVNALLLGDSALYLCASSPARGGYTEAFFGQGTRLTVV.

The genes are TRBV2 and TRBJ2-5; D perhaps matches TRBD2 (6 bases). The CDR3 sequence is 14 residues long. With 5 bases removed from V and 2 bases from J, the gap between germline ends came to 12 bases. The germline CDR1 and CDR2 sequences are SNHLY and FYNNEI. Here the CDR3 DNA reads TGTGCCAGCAGTCTCCGGGACTCACAAGAGACCCAGTACTTC. Its translation: CASSLRDSQETQYF. The variable domain in full, with the rest retrieved from reference TRBV2 and TRBJ2-5, is EPEVTQTPSHQVTQMGQEVILRCVPISNHLYFYWYRQILGQKVEFLVSFYNNEISEKSEIFDDQFSVERPDGSNFTLKIRSTKLEDSAMYFCASSLRDSQETQYFGPGTRLLVL.

The genes are TRBV6-6 and TRBJ1-3, with D possibly being TRBD1 (6 bases). The CDR3 sequence is 16 residues long. The V end was cut by 4 bases, the J end by 2 bases, with 15 bases between. Germline values: CDR1 MNHNY, CDR2 SVGAGI (reference sequence). Written as DNA, the CDR3 is TGTGCCAGCAGTTTACTCATGGGGGCGCCTGGAAACACCATATATTTT. Encoded protein: CASSLLMGAPGNTIYF.

As regards this clonotype: The junction departs from germline at one end; a sequencing error may be responsible. The rearrangement joins TRBV2 to TRBJ2-1, with 7 bases aligning to TRBD2. This CDR3 has 12 amino acids. Germline V gene lookup returns CDR1 SNHLY and CDR2 FYNNEI. The CDR3 nucleotides are TGTGCCAGCTGCAAACTAGCGCCTGAGCAGCTCTTC. This encodes CASCKLAPEQLF.

CDR3 loop: CSARRGAGEQFF. For the CDR3, the DNA is TGCAGTGCTAGGCGAGGGGCAGGGGAGCAGTTCTTC. V and J are TRBV20-1 and TRBJ2-5; D could derive from TRBD1 or TRBD2 (5 bases each). Near its end, the DNA agrees better with TRBJ2-1, so the J call may be wrong. This CDR3 region has 12 residues. From germline, CDR1 is DFQATT and CDR2 SNEGSKA (reference sequence).

This clonotype was detected a few times. V is TRBV18 and J is TRBJ2-1; either TRBD1 or TRBD2 may supply D (5 bases each). With 3 bases removed from V and 10 bases from J, the gap between germline ends came to 7 bases. The CDR3 consists of 11 residues. Germline V CDR1 and CDR2: KGHSH, LQKENI. CDR3 loop: CASSPWDEQFF. DNA of the CDR3: TGTGCCAGCTCACCGTGGGACGAGCAGTTCTTC. The full variable domain, its missing parts supplied by reference TRBV18 and TRBJ2-1, is NAGVMQNPRHLVRRRGQEARLRCSPMKGHSHVYWYRQLPEEGLKFMVYLQKENIIDESGMPKERFSAEFPKEGPSILRIQQVVRGDSAAYFCASSPWDEQFFGPGTRLTVL.

This clonotype came up a few times. The chain links TRBV12-3 or TRBV12-4 to TRBJ2-5, with D perhaps matching TRBD2 (6 bases). Judging by the DNA end, TRBJ2-1 fits better; the J call may be wrong. The CDR3 contains 13 residues. CDR3 sequence reads: CASTSPAGNEQFF. The CDR3 DNA is TGTGCCAGCACGTCACCAGCGGGTAATGAGCAGTTCTTC.

This clonotype was detected only a few times. The V gene is TRBV6-5, the J gene TRBJ2-2; D possibly corresponds to TRBD2 (5 bases). Germline assignment: CDR1 MNHEY and CDR2 SVGAGI. Between the trimmed V and J ends, which lost 8 bases and 4 bases, there was a span of 14 bases. The CDR3 totals 14 residues. CDR3 sequence (DNA): TGTGCCAGCTTTGGAGGCCGTGGCACCGGGGAGCTGTTTTTT. It translates to CASFGGRGTGELFF.

This clonotype was picked up a small number of times. The CDR3 sequence: CASSLGGTASSYEQYF. CDR3 sequence (DNA): TGTGCCAGCAGCTTAGGGGGAACAGCGAGCTCCTACGAGCAGTACTTC. V gene TRBV13 combines with J gene TRBJ2-7; D ambiguous. V lost 0 bases and J lost 0, with 12 bases in between. The CDR3 length is 16 residues. Germline V gene sequence: CDR1 PRHDT, CDR2 FYEKMQ (reference sequence). The variable domain in full, completed from reference TRBV13 and TRBJ2-7, reads AAGVIQSPRHLIKEKRETATLKCYPIPRHDTVYWYQQGPGQDPQFLISFYEKMQSDKGSIPDRFSAQQFSDYHSELNMSSLELGDSALYFCASSLGGTASSYEQYFGPGTRLTVT.

There are a few counts of this clonotype. This rearrangement joins TRBV29-1 to TRBJ2-2; 7 bases align to TRBD2. With V trimmed by 3 bases and J by 0 bases, 4 bases remained unmatched. The CDR3 has 15 residues. Germline assignment: CDR1 SQVTM and CDR2 ANQGSEA. The CDR3: CSVDLAETNTGELFF. DNA of the CDR3: TGCAGCGTTGACCTAGCGGAAACGAACACCGGGGAGCTGTTTTTT.

There are a few counts of this clonotype. The genes are TRBV6-1 and TRBJ1-5, with D uncertain. The V and J ends lost 5 bases and 2 bases respectively, with 10 bases between them. The CDR3 has 14 residues. Germline CDR1 and CDR2: MNHNS and SASEGT. In nucleotides, the CDR3 is TGTGCCAGCAGTATGGCAGGACGCAATCAGCCCCAGCATTTT. This encodes CASSMAGRNQPQHF.

This clonotype showed up just a few times. V gene TRBV18 combines with J gene TRBJ2-3; perhaps D is TRBD1 or TRBD2 (5 bases each). The CDR3 runs to 16 residues. Per the germline V gene, CDR1 is KGHSH and CDR2 is LQKENI. Trimming took off 2 bases at V and 0 bases at J, with 12 bases between the two ends. CDR3 sequence: CASSPTWDGSTDTQYF. The CDR3 coding sequence is TGTGCCAGCTCACCAACCTGGGACGGTAGCACAGATACGCAGTATTTT.

This chain links TRBV14 with TRBJ1-1; no definite D call. Germline V gene lookup returns CDR1 SGHDN and CDR2 FVKESK. The CDR3 is 13 amino acids. The germline V and J ends were trimmed by 7 bases and 5 bases, with 14 bases remaining between them. CDR3 in amino acids: CASIRDRLTEAFF. In DNA, the CDR3 is TGTGCCAGCATTAGGGATCGGTTAACTGAAGCTTTCTTT.

A few counts support this clonotype. The gene calls are TRBV9 and TRBJ2-5; 14 nucleotides align to TRBD2. Germline V gene lookup returns CDR1 SGDLS and CDR2 YYNGEE. The CDR3 covers 17 residues. The junction had 9 bases not matched to a gene; V was cut back by 3 bases and J by 5 bases. This CDR3 reads CASSASGLAGAMETQYF. The CDR3 DNA is TGTGCCAGCAGCGCATCGGGACTAGCGGGAGCCATGGAGACCCAGTACTTC.